This TCR beta chain was captured by sequencing in a study of blood T cell repertoires in COVID-19. The CDR3 has 14 residues. J lost 6 bases, V lost 3 bases, and 5 bases had no gene match. The germline gives CDR1 SGDLS, CDR2 YYNGEE. Some clones are missing from TCRdb's copy, which holds only in-frame ones; the method was immunoSEQ multiplex PCR. The sample has roughly 250,000 clones; more than 80% are singletons. The rearrangement joins TRBV9 to TRBJ1-2, with 10 bases identical to TRBD1. The source material was peripheral blood. The clonotype comes from a woman aged 40 to 50 with acute or convalescent COVID-19. The CDR3 DNA sequence: TGTGCCAGCAGCGCACGGACAGGGGGTGATGGCTACACCTTC. Translated, it gives CASSARTGGDGYTF.